Listed below are T cell receptor beta chains from one sample, sequenced in a study of CD8 T cells in ankylosing spondylitis. From the 5' RACE reads, TCRdb called clonotypes with MiXCR, one entry per CDR3 protein. The sample lists 200,000 to 250,000 distinct CDR3 sequences, roughly a tenth occurring once. The specimen was blood, either unsorted or a sorted T cell fraction (not recorded which). These TCRs come from a male donor with ankylosing spondylitis or in good health (not recorded which). CDR3s include the opening cysteine and the closing phenylalanine or tryptophan.

>TRBV12-3/TRBV12-4|TRBJ2-2
CASKQGVEYTGELFF
>TRBV5-1|TRBJ2-1
CASSLTGTSGGEQFF
>TRBV30|TRBJ1-1
CAWRAVGDTEAFF
>TRBV5-1|TRBJ2-1
CASRPGVAGYNEQFF
>TRBV2|TRBJ2-3
CASSEDRVADTQYF
>TRBV30|TRBJ2-2
CAWSPHNTGELFF
>TRBV10-2|TRBJ1-6
CASVGQGKNSPLHF
>TRBV24-1|TRBJ2-2
CATSGGRELFF
>TRBV7-2|TRBJ2-3
CASSLGGLVKTDTQYF
>TRBV4-2|TRBJ2-1
CASSQESGEDEQFF
>TRBV29-1|TRBJ2-1
CSAELLAGNEQFF
>TRBV29-1|TRBJ2-7
CSGVTSGDGYEQYF
>TRBV20-1|TRBJ1-1
CSADPINTEAFF
>TRBV7-2|TRBJ1-1
CASSLALGTEAFF
>TRBV19|TRBJ2-7
CASSLQGASYEQYF
>TRBV3-1|TRBJ1-1
CASSQHLTLNTEAFF
>TRBV6-1|TRBJ1-1
CASQRNTEAFF
>TRBV7-9|TRBJ2-7
CASSFQGNLREQYF
>TRBV14|TRBJ2-2
CASSQDIARRSDIASPNTGELFF
>TRBV7-2|TRBJ2-1
CASRPDSAFPAVSEQFF
>TRBV7-2|TRBJ1-1
CASSLVWGGTEAFF
>TRBV5-1|TRBJ2-2
CASRSGQRFRDSNSTGELFF
>TRBV7-2|TRBJ1-2
CASRPTSTGGLYGYTF
>TRBV4-1|TRBJ1-5
CASSQESWQPQHF
>TRBV5-5|TRBJ1-2
CASRLLNYGYTF
>TRBV10-3|TRBJ2-3
CAISLSEDTQYF